The source of this TCR beta chain is a study of human T cells and chemical hapten exposure. Stated time point: patch test 3, about 24 weeks after DPC sensitization. The treatment here: therapeutic diphenylcyclopropenone sensitization with weekly scalp DPC. Blood was drawn before each patch test was applied. This CDR3 is built from 16 residues. V lost 0 bases and J 4 bases, leaving 19 bases between the germline ends. Germline lookup yields CDR1 DFQATT and CDR2 SNEGSKA (reference sequence). This clonotype was seen a few times. Study processing details: There were a median of around 97,000 TCRs per sample, with a range from about 20,000 to 700,000. Each CDR3 protein gets one entry after TCRdb re-called the RACE reads with MiXCR. These V and J calls are TCRdb output, not the study's own analysis. The sample has about 200,000 distinct CDR3 sequences; more than 20% are singletons.

This clonotype originated in a woman aged 40 to 50 with alopecia areata. Some clones in this sample may be carry-over from other donors' samples. The V and J genes are TRBV20-1 and TRBJ2-7, with a weak D call TRBD2 (6 bases). The sample was whole blood, taken in connection with sensitization to the hapten diphenylcyclopropenone (DPC). The CDR3 reads CSAREPHGRRGYEQYF. The CDR3 DNA sequence: TGCAGTGCTAGAGAGCCCCACGGGCGGAGGGGATACGAGCAGTACTTC.